This TCR beta chain was sequenced for a study of T cell responses to AZD1222 COVID-19 vaccine. Trimming pared 0 bases from V and 0 bases from J, leaving 8 bases between. The CDR3 is 16 residues long. In germline, CDR1 is MNHEY, CDR2 SVGAGI. Only in-frame clones appear in the TCRdb table, and some are missing; sequencing was by immunoSEQ multiplex PCR. Of 90,000 to 140,000 clones listed, around 90% are singletons. The clonotype originates from an adult in good health. Sequencing used peripheral blood, obtained on day 0 of AZD1222 vaccination. This chain uses TRBV6-5 with TRBJ2-2; D may be TRBD1 (5 bases). CDR3 loop: CASSYSNRPNTGELFF. The CDR3 DNA reads as TGTGCCAGCAGTTACTCGAACAGGCCGAACACCGGGGAGCTGTTTTTT.